This T cell receptor (beta chain) was observed in a study of regulatory T cells in long-lasting Graves disease. Researchers made TCR beta libraries by using iRepertoire HTBI primers and running Arm-PCR on CDR3 regions. One entry per CDR3 protein, called by TCRdb with MiXCR from the multiplex PCR reads. The profile shows hundreds of thousands of distinct CDR3 sequences, around an eighth of them singletons. Germline V lookup: CDR1 SQVTM, CDR2 ANQGSEA. This CDR3 contains 13 residues. The V and J ends lost 7 bases and 0 bases respectively, with 12 bases between them. Time point noted: newly diagnosed GD, antithyroid drugs for less than 3 months. The TCR library was made from RNA extracted from PBMCs. General study findings and limits: TRBV28, TRBJ1-2 and TRBJ2-5 were favored in persistent disease.

In its sample, this clonotype was seen many times. The antigen is unknown. The same sample was also studied in work on T cells in Graves' hyperthyroidism and ophthalmopathy. That paper adds: For the diagnoses, clinical symptoms, serum thyroxine and TRAb, thyroid ultrasound and orbital computed tomography were used. Blood held most thyroid clonotypes expanded above 0.001 frequency. Ophthalmopathy got predicted by the model a median roughly 6.1 months before its onset.

This chain connects TRBV29-1 to TRBJ1-1, with a tentative D call TRBD1 (5 bases). Sequences were derived from peripheral blood mononuclear cells (PBMCs), sampled at new diagnosis, from a patient treated with antithyroid drugs. The sequence came from a man aged 25-45 years with Graves disease. The CDR3 bases are TGCAGCGGTGGGGGGGGTGTGAACACTGAAGCTTTCTTT. This codes for CSGGGGVNTEAFF. Full variable domain (outside the CDR3, taken from reference TRBV29-1 and TRBJ1-1): SAVISQKPSRDICQRGTSLTIQCQVDSQVTMMFWYRQQPGQSLTLIATANQGSEATYESGFVIDKFPISRPNLTFSTLTVSNMSPEDSSIYLCSGGGGVNTEAFFGQGTRLTVV.